Below are 7 T cell receptor beta chains sequenced from a single sample in a study of tumor and adjacent non-tumor tissue in lung cancer. No cell sorting was done before RNA was extracted from the tissue. A modified ARM-PCR protocol with three rounds of nested PCR amplified TCRbeta. MiXCR, run by TCRdb on the multiplex PCR reads, gives a single entry per CDR3 protein. The table includes 65,000 to 90,000 distinct CDR3 sequences, around 86% detected once. Input material: lung tumor tissue. The origin of the receptors is a woman aged 45-65 years with non-small cell lung cancer.

The table lists this clonotype with a count of one. The chain recombines TRBV11-2 with TRBJ2-5; possibly TRBD1 for D (6 bases). The CDR3 totals 14 residues. Trimming cost V 7 bases and J 4 bases, with 16 bases left between them. The germline V gene has CDR1 SGHAT and CDR2 FQNNGV. Written as DNA, the CDR3 is TGTGCCAGCAACTTCGAGTGGGGGCGAGAGACCCAGTACTTC. Amino acids: CASNFEWGRETQYF.

The genes are TRBV20-1 and TRBJ2-7, with D perhaps TRBD2 (6 bases). Germline CDR1 is DFQATT and CDR2 is SNEGSKA (reference sequence). V lost 6 bases and J lost 2, with 17 bases in between. The CDR3 extends over 14 amino acids. In nucleotides, the CDR3 is TGCAGTGCCCTAGCGCGAGCGGAAACCTACGAGCAGTACTTC. This gives the protein CSALARAETYEQYF.

Regarding this clonotype: A junction boundary mismatches the germline segment, possibly from a read error. The chain links TRBV28 to TRBJ2-5, with D possibly called TRBD1 or TRBD2 (5 bases each). The CDR3 consists of 15 residues. CDR1 is MDHEN, CDR2 SYDVKM, per germline. CDR3 in DNA: TGTGCCCGCAGGCAAACACGGGGCGCGGAGAAGACCCAGTACTTC. Residues: CARRQTRGAEKTQYF. Filled out from reference TRBV28 and TRBJ2-5, the complete variable domain reads DVKVTQSSRYLVKRTGEKVFLECVQDMDHENMFWYRQDPGLGLRLIYFSYDVKMKEKGDIPEGYSVSREKKERFSLILESASTNQTSMYLCARRQTRGAEKTQYFGPGTRLLVL.

J is TRBJ2-7 and V is TRBV20-1, with D uncertain. In germline, CDR1 is DFQATT, CDR2 SNEGSKA (reference sequence). The CDR3 sequence is 15 residues long. Trimming took 6 bases from V and 0 from J, leaving 18 bases between them. The DNA for the CDR3 is TGCAGTGCGAATTTAAACCCGATAGACTCCTACGAGCAGTACTTC. Protein product: CSANLNPIDSYEQYF.

The rearrangement joins TRBV6-5 to TRBJ1-2; no firm D call. The CDR3 totals 15 residues. Germline V gives CDR1 MNHEY, CDR2 SVGAGI. V was trimmed by 6 bases and J by 6 bases, leaving 20 bases between them. The DNA for the CDR3 is TGTGCCAGCAGCCGGGGTACCTTCCAGTACCATGGCTACACCTTC. Translating gives CASSRGTFQYHGYTF.

In its sample, this clonotype was seen a few times. This may arise from a read error, as a much more abundant clone is one base away. J is TRBJ2-1 and V is TRBV20-1, with D uncertain. The CDR3 extends over 14 amino acids. Looked up from germline, CDR1 is DFQATT and CDR2 is SNEGSKA (reference sequence). The CDR3 sequence is CSVRDLGGYNEQFF. The CDR3 DNA sequence: TGCAGTGTTAGAGATCTTGGCGGATACAATGAGCAGTTCTTC.

In this sample, this clonotype turned up once. Sequence at one end of the junction differs from germline and may be a read error. The V gene is TRBV28, the J gene TRBJ2-2, with D maybe TRBD2 (5 bases). The CDR3 spans 18 residues. Germline V lookup: CDR1 MDHEN, CDR2 SYDVKM. The CDR3 reads CASSSFTVPEVRTGKLFF. In nucleotides, the CDR3 is TGCGCCAGCAGTTCATTTACGGTGCCAGAAGTTAGGACCGGGAAGCTGTTTTTT.